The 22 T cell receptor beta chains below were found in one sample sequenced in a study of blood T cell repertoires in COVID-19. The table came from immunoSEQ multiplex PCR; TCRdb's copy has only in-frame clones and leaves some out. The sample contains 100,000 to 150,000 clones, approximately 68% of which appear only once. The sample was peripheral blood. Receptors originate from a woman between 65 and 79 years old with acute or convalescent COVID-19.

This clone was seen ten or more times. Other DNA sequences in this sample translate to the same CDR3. The CDR3 DNA reads TGTGCCAGTAGTATACAGGGGGCAGATACGCAGTATTTT. It translates to CASSIQGADTQYF. This chain connects TRBV19 to TRBJ2-3, with TRBD1 identical over 7 bases. The CDR3 runs 13 residues. The ends lost 2 bases at V and 4 bases at J; junction bases unmatched: 0. The germline CDR1 and CDR2 sequences are LNHDA and SQIVND (reference sequence). Looking up the rest from reference TRBV19 and TRBJ2-3 gives the full variable domain: DGGITQSPKYLFRKEGQNVTLSCEQNLNHDAMYWYRQDPGQGLRLIYYSQIVNDFQKGDIAEGYSVSREKKESFPLTVTSAQKNPTAFYLCASSIQGADTQYFGPGTRLTVL.

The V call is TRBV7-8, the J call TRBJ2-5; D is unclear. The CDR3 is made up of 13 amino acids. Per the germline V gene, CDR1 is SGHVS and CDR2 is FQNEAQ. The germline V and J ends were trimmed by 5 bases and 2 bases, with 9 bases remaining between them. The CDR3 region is CASSQSFQETQYF. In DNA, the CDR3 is TGTGCCAGCAGCCAAAGCTTTCAAGAGACCCAGTACTTC.

The CDR3 sequence is CASSLSGWRGNTIYF. CDR3 bases: TGCGCCAGCAGCCTGTCTGGGTGGAGGGGAAACACCATATATTTT. V and J are TRBV5-1 and TRBJ1-3; D uncertain. The CDR3 runs to 15 residues. Per germline, CDR1 SGHRS and CDR2 YFSETQ. V lost 4 bases and J 4 bases, leaving 15 bases between the germline ends. Complete variable domain (other parts from reference TRBV5-1 and TRBJ1-3): KAGVTQTPRYLIKTRGQQVTLSCSPISGHRSVSWYQQTPGQGLQFLFEYFSETQRNKGNFPGRFSGRQFSNSRSEMNVSTLELGDSALYLCASSLSGWRGNTIYFGEGSWLTVV.

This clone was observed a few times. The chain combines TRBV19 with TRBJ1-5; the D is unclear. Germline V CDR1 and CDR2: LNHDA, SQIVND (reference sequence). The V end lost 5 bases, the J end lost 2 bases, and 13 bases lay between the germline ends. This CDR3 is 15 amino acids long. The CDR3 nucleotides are TGTGCCAGTAGTCCTCAATCGCGGGGCAATCAGCCCCAGCATTTT. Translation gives CASSPQSRGNQPQHF.

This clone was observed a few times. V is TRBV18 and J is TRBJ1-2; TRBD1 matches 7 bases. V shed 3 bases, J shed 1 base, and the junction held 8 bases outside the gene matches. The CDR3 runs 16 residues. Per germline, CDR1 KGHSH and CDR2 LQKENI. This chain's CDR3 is CASSPMLQGNNYGYTF. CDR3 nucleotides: TGTGCCAGCTCACCCATGTTACAGGGGAATAACTATGGCTACACCTTC.

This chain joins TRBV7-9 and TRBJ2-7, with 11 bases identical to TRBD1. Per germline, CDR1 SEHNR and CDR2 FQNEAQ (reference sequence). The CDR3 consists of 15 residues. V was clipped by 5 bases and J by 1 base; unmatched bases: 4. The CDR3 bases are TGTGCCAGCAGCCGAGGACAGGGGGCATCCTACGAGCAGTACTTC. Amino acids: CASSRGQGASYEQYF.

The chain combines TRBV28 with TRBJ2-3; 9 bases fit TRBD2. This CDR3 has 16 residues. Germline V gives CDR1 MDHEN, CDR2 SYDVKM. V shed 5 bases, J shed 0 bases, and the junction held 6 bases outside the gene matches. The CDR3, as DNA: TGTGCCAGCAGTCTCTTAGCGGGAGTCAGCACAGATACGCAGTATTTT. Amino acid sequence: CASSLLAGVSTDTQYF.

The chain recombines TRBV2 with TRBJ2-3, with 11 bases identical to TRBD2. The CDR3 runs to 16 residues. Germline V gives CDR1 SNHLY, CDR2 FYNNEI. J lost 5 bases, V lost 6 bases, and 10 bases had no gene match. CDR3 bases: TGTGCCAGCAGGACTCCTACTAGCGGGAGCGGAGATACGCAGTATTTT. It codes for CASRTPTSGSGDTQYF.

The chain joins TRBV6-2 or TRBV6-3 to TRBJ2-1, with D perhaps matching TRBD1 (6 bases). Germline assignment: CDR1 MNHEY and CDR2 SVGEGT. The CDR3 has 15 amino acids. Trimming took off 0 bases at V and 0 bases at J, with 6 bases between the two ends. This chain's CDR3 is CASSYSGGSYNEQFF. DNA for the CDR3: TGTGCCAGCAGTTACTCAGGGGGCTCCTACAATGAGCAGTTCTTC.

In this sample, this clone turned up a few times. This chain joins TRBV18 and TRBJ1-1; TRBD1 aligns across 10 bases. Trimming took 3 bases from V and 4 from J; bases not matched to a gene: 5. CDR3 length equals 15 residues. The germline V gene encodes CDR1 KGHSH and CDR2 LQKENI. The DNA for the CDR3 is TGTGCCAGCTCACCCCTCGGGACAGGGGTCACTGAAGCTTTCTTT. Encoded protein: CASSPLGTGVTEAFF.

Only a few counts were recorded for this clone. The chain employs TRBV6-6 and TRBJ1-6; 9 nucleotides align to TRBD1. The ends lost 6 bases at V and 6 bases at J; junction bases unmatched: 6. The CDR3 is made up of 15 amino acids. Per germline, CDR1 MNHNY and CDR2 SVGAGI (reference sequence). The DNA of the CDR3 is TGTGCCAGCAGCCGCCTGGGACAGGGTAATTCACCCCTCCACTTT. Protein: CASSRLGQGNSPLHF.

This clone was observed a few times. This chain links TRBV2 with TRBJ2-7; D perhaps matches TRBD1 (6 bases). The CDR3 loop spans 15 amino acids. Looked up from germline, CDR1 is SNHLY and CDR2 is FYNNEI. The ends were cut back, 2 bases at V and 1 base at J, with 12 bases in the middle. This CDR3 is CASSETGGRSYEQYF. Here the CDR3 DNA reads TGTGCCAGCAGTGAAACTGGGGGCAGGTCCTACGAGCAGTACTTC.

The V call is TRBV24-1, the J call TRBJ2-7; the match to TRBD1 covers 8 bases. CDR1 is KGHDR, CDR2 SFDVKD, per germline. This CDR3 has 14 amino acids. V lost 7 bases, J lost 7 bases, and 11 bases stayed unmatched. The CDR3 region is CATRSTGVFFEQYF. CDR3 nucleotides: TGTGCCACCAGATCGACAGGGGTATTTTTTGAGCAGTACTTC.

CDR3 loop: CASSQDPTGFGYTF. CDR3 sequence (DNA): TGTGCCAGCAGCCAAGATCCAACAGGGTTTGGCTACACCTTC. J is TRBJ1-2 and V is TRBV14; D is possibly TRBD1 (6 bases). Trimming removed 0 bases at V and 7 bases at J, with 12 bases between. This CDR3 spans 14 amino acids. From germline, CDR1 is SGHDN and CDR2 FVKESK.

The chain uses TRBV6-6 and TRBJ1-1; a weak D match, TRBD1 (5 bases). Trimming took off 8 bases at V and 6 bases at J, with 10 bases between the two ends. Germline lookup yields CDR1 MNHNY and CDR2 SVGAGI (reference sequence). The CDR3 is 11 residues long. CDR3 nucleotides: TGTGCCAGCCACCGGGGGTCTGAAGCTTTCTTT. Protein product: CASHRGSEAFF.

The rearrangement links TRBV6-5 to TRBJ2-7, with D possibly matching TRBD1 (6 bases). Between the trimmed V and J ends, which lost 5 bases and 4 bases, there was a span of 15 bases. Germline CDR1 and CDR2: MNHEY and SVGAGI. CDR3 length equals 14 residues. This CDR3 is CASSPTGPRYEQYF. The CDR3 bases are TGTGCCAGCAGTCCCACAGGGCCGCGTTACGAGCAGTACTTC.

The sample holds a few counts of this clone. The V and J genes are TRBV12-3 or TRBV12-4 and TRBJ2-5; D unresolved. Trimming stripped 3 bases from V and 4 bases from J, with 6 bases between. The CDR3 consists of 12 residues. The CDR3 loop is CASSFIPETQYF. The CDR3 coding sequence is TGTGCCAGCAGTTTTATCCCAGAGACCCAGTACTTC.

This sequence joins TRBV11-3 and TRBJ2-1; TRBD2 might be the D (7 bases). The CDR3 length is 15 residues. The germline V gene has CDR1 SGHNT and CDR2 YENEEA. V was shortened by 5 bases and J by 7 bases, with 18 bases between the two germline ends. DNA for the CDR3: TGTGCCAGCAGCCCGGGGGGCAGGGCTACGAATGAGCAGTTCTTC. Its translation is CASSPGGRATNEQFF.

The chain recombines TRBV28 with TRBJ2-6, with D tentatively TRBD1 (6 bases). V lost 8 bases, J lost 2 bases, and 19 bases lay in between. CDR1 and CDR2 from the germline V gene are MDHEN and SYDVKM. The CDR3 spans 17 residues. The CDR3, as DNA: TGTGCCAGCCGCCGACGAACAGGGCCCCCTGGGGCCAACGTCCTGACTTTC. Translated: CASRRRTGPPGANVLTF.

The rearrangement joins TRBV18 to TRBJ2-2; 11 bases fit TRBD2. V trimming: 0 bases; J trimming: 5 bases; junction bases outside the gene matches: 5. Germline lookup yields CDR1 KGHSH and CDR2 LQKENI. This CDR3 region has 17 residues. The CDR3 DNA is TGTGCCAGCTCACCACCCCTAGCGGGGGGTCGTACCGGGGAGCTGTTTTTT. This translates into CASSPPLAGGRTGELFF.

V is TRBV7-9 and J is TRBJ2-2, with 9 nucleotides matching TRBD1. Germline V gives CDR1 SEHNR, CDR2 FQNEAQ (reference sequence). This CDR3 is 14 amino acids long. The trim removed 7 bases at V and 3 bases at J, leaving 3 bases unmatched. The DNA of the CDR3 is TGTGCCAGCACCACAGGGGGCTACACCGGGGAGCTGTTTTTT. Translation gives CASTTGGYTGELFF.

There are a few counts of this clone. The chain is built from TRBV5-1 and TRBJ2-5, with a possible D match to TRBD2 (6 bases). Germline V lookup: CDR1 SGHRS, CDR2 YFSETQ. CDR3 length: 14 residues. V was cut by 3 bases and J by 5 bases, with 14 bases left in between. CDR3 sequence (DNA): TGCGCCAGCAGCTCGGGACTTACGGGGGAGACCCAGTACTTC. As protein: CASSSGLTGETQYF. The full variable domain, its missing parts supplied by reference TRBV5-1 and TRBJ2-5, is KAGVTQTPRYLIKTRGQQVTLSCSPISGHRSVSWYQQTPGQGLQFLFEYFSETQRNKGNFPGRFSGRQFSNSRSEMNVSTLELGDSALYLCASSSGLTGETQYFGPGTRLLVL.